This is a list of T cell receptor beta chains from one sample in a study of blood T cell repertoires in COVID-19. Assay: immunoSEQ multiplex PCR; the TCRdb copy retains only in-frame clones and omits some. This repertoire shows over 35,000 clones, around four fifths found once; its top ten account for approximately 15%. Material for sequencing was peripheral blood. The source of these receptors is a human donor in a cohort sampled during active COVID-19. The CDR3 runs from the conserved cysteine through the conserved F or W. Fields, in order: J gene, D gene, V gene, clone size, CDR3 protein, CDR3 DNA. The D gene is left open where the match is weak. Where a row states a size, it is once, few, many or the class of an expanded clone; other rows omit it.

>TRBJ1-2|-|TRBV19|-
CASSASGTSYGYTF
TGTGCCAGTAGTGCCTCCGGGACAAGCTATGGCTACACCTTC
>TRBJ1-1|-|TRBV5-4|-
CASSPQQENTEAFF
TGTGCCAGCAGCCCGCAACAGGAGAACACTGAAGCTTTCTTT
>TRBJ1-2|TRBD1|TRBV9|few
CASSVGTVSYGYTF
TGTGCCAGCAGCGTCGGGACAGTTTCCTATGGCTACACCTTC
>TRBJ1-2|TRBD1|TRBV6-2/TRBV6-3|-
CASSLGQGLTF
TGTGCCAGCAGTTTGGGACAGGGTCTTACCTTC
>TRBJ2-5|TRBD2|TRBV4-2|-
CASSQDPGGQKTQYF
TGTGCCAGCAGCCAAGATCCGGGGGGGCAAAAGACCCAGTACTTC
>TRBJ1-1|-|TRBV27|-
CASSPLDRNTEAFF
TGTGCCAGCAGTCCCTTGGACAGGAACACTGAAGCTTTCTTT
>TRBJ2-5|TRBD2|TRBV2|-
CASSELTSVETQYF
TGTGCCAGCAGTGAACTCACTAGCGTAGAGACCCAGTACTTC
>TRBJ2-3|-|TRBV5-6|once
CASSLGRLAGDTQYF
TGTGCCAGCAGCTTAGGTAGGCTAGCAGGAGATACGCAGTATTTT
>TRBJ2-7|TRBD2|TRBV11-2|-
CASSLASGPYEQYF
TGTGCCAGCAGCTTAGCTAGCGGACCCTACGAGCAGTACTTC
>TRBJ1-5|-|TRBV28|-
CASSFPGLSNQPQHF
TGTGCCAGCAGTTTTCCGGGACTCAGCAATCAGCCCCAGCATTTT
>TRBJ2-6|TRBD1|TRBV5-1|-
CASSYSGTGGSGANVLTF
TGCGCCAGCAGCTATTCCGGGACAGGGGGTTCTGGGGCCAACGTCCTGACTTTC
>TRBJ2-1|TRBD2|TRBV6-6|-
CASSSPGTSIYEQFF
TGTGCCAGCAGTTCACCCGGGACTAGCATATATGAGCAGTTCTTC
>TRBJ1-2|-|TRBV28|-
CASSPQGSVVDGYTF
TGTGCCAGCAGTCCACAGGGTTCGGTGGTTGATGGCTACACCTTC
>TRBJ2-3|-|TRBV28|few
CASSFNGLGSGTDTQYF
TGTGCCAGCAGTTTTAACGGACTGGGTTCCGGCACAGATACGCAGTATTTT
>TRBJ2-5|TRBD2|TRBV7-8|-
CASSLVTSRTSGRVKGTQYF
TGTGCCAGCAGCTTAGTGACGTCGAGGACTAGCGGGAGGGTTAAGGGGACCCAGTACTTC
>TRBJ1-5|-|TRBV7-8|-
CASSLARGGGNQPQHF
TGTGCCAGCAGCTTAGCGAGAGGGGGAGGCAATCAGCCCCAGCATTTT
>TRBJ2-4|TRBD2|TRBV7-2|-
CASSLTPGLIKNIQYF
TGTGCCAGCAGCTTAACCCCGGGACTAATCAAAAACATTCAGTACTTC
>TRBJ1-2|-|TRBV28|-
CASSFGQANYGYTF
TGTGCCAGCAGTTTCGGTCAGGCGAACTATGGCTACACCTTC
>TRBJ2-7|-|TRBV2|once
CASSLASSSYEQYF
TGTGCCAGCAGTCTAGCGTCTAGCTCCTACGAGCAGTACTTC
>TRBJ1-3|-|TRBV15|-
CATSTGPGNTIYF
TGTGCCACCAGCACAGGGCCTGGAAACACCATATATTTT
>TRBJ2-1|-|TRBV7-3|-
CASSSSGDWNNEQFF
TGTGCCAGCAGCTCATCAGGGGATTGGAACAATGAGCAGTTCTTC